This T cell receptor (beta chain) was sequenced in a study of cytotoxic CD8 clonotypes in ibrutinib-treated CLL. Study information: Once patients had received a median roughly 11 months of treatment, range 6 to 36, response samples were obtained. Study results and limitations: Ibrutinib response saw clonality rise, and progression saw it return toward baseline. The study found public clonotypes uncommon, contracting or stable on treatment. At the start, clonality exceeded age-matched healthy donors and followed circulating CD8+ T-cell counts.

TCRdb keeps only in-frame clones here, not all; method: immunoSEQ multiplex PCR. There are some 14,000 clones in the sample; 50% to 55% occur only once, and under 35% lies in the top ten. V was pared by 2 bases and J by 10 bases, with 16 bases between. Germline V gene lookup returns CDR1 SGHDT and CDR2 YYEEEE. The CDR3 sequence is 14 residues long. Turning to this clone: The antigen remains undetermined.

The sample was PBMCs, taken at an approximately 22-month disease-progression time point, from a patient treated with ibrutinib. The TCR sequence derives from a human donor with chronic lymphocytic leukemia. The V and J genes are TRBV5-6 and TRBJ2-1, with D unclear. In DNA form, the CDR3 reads TGTGCCAGCAGCTTCGACACCGGTGCGACGGAGCAGTTCTTC. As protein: CASSFDTGATEQFF.